This TCR beta chain was recorded in a study of T cell responses to AZD1222 COVID-19 vaccine. Study-wide findings and caveats: After two AZD1222 doses, spike-specific TCR breadth and depth rose versus day 0.

Trimming removed 7 bases from V and 9 bases from J; junction bases left unmatched: 12. Per the germline V gene, CDR1 is MNHNY and CDR2 is SVGAGI (reference sequence). The CDR3 extends over 14 amino acids. Note on this clone: Its matching antigen is unknown.

Data came from immunoSEQ multiplex PCR; TCRdb stores just in-frame clones and leaves some out. The sample lists about 110,000 clones; around 86% were seen once. The chain carries TRBV6-6 and TRBJ2-7; TRBD1 aligns across 10 bases. This receptor was obtained from an adult in good health. This material consisted of peripheral blood, taken on day 0 of AZD1222 vaccination. CDR3 sequence: CASNPTGGATRQYF. The CDR3 DNA reads TGTGCCAGCAACCCGACAGGGGGCGCAACCCGGCAGTACTTC.